This T cell receptor (beta chain) was profiled in a study of blood T cell repertoires in COVID-19. V lost 1 base and J lost 7; bases outside the gene matches: 7. The CDR3 sequence is 15 residues long. CDR1 KGHSH and CDR2 LQKENI come from the germline V gene. TCRdb's copy holds only in-frame clones and misses some; the assay was immunoSEQ multiplex PCR. Of 300,000 to 350,000 clones detected, nearly 90% appear once; the ten largest clones hold approximately 4.3%. This clone was seen a handful of times. Source material: PBMCs or T cells enriched from blood (not recorded which). This receptor was taken from a young woman with acute COVID-19. This chain connects TRBV18 to TRBJ1-2; 9 positions match TRBD1. CDR3 DNA sequence: TGTGCCAGCTCACCACGAGGACAGGGGTATGGTGGCTACACCTTC. The encoded protein is CASSPRGQGYGGYTF.